This T cell receptor (beta chain) was captured in a study of human T cells and chemical hapten exposure (dated by TCRdb to about 2021). A note on the overall study: For sensitization, 2% DPC in acetone was applied to a 2 cm by 2 cm area of upper inner arm skin. Patients additionally received weekly therapeutic DPC doses to the scalp throughout the roughly 25-week study period. From each blood RNA sample, both TCR alpha and TCR beta chains were sequenced. For TCR sequencing, blood came from over 25 alopecia patients at anywhere from one to four time points (pre-sensitization, 2, 6 and 24 weeks). The study tracked peripheral blood TCR repertoire changes in vivo during primary and secondary sensitization to the hapten diphenylcyclopropenone (DPC) in alopecia patients. Libraries were pooled for sequencing, and per-sample TCR yields varied mainly because of small differences in library volumes within the pool. The mostly female patient cohort included alopecia areata with under or over 50% scalp involvement, alopecia totalis and alopecia universalis. Blood was sampled from patients pre-sensitization (week 0) and at 2, 6 and about 24 weeks after DPC sensitization. Patch testing was done on the upper back using Finn chambers containing 0.01% DPC, and results were scored after 6 days according to International Contact Dermatitis Research Group standards. Broader findings and caveats from the paper: Patch test score was positively correlated with the number of PT1 expanded TCRs, with significance at thresholds 8, 16 and 32 but not at 4. The number of TCRs above 1 in 1000 frequency did not change with DPC sensitization; there was no evidence of global repertoire structure alterations. Expanded TCRs formed significantly more large CDR3 similarity clusters than pre-sensitization or healthy control sets, consistent with antigen-driven responses. All patients had alopecia, a presumed autoimmune disease, so their immune response might differ from that of healthy individuals. After repeated subsampling, changes were observed in the strength of the expansion versus patch-test correlation and in the threshold at which the correlation became significant.

Reading the label with the study, this specimen's time point is: patch test 1, 2 weeks after DPC sensitization. Sample treatment or condition, as interpreted from the label and publication: therapeutic diphenylcyclopropenone sensitization with weekly scalp DPC. Total RNA was isolated from unfractionated whole blood collected in Tempus Blood RNA tubes. At each patch-test visit, blood was drawn before the patch test was applied. Eligible patients were aged 18 to 70, diagnosed with alopecia, deemed suitable for DPC therapy, and excluded if pregnant. Regarding this clonotype: Its target antigen remains unknown. Per-nucleotide qualities are absent, and no much larger clonotype sits a single base away.

The library was built by means of RACE. Sequencing instrument: NextSeq 500. During library preparation, unique molecular identifiers were attached to individual cDNA molecules so that TCRs could be counted quantitatively and reproducibly. The authors processed their data as follows. A median of approximately 100,000 TCRs per sample was observed, with a range of about 20,000 to 700,000. V, J and CDR3 annotation of the TCR reads was performed with the Decombinator software suite. Every sample was subsampled to the same number of TCRs (28,000) for the PS versus PT1 abundance plots. Expanded TCRs were defined as absent before sensitization and observed at least eight times at the 2-week time point. Using fastp trimming at Q25 and MiXCR clonotype assembly, TCRdb reanalyzed the public sequencing data and kept in-frame beta chains. One record per CDR3 amino acid sequence lists the most common genes and DNA. The V and J calls follow TCRdb's processing rather than the paper's. The sample table lists roughly 34,000 distinct CDR3 sequences, approximately 6.3% of them with a count of one. The top ten constitute around 10% of the sample.

Here the sequenced sample was whole blood, taken in connection with sensitization to the hapten diphenylcyclopropenone (DPC). The source is a woman in her twenties or thirties with alopecia areata. Some clones in this sample may be carry-over from other donors' samples.

The nucleotide sequence is TGTGCCAGCAGTTATCCGGGACAGGGGAGGACAGATACGCAGTATTTT. Its protein is CASSYPGQGRTDTQYF. Here the chain combines TRBV6-6 and TRBJ2-3, with 10 bases aligning to TRBD1. Counted from cysteine to phenylalanine, this CDR3 has 16 amino acids. Only the CDR3 portion is preserved as DNA: 48 bases, with reading frame beginning at the first base. CDR1 and CDR2 (MNHNY, SVGAGI) derive from the germline V gene (reference sequence). Trimming accounts for 3 bases at V and 3 bases at J, while the number of junction bases matched to no gene is 6.